This is a list of T cell receptor beta chains from one sample in a study of cytomegalovirus exposure and HLA in healthy donors. The method was immunoSEQ multiplex PCR; TCRdb's version includes in-frame clones alone and lacks a portion of them. The sample has 200,000 to 250,000 clones, 75% to 90% seen once. Sequenced: PBMCs. These receptors originate from a young woman in good health and CMV-seropositive. Each CDR3 is given with its conserved first and last residue. The order of the fields is V gene, J gene, clone size, CDR3 protein. Clone size is stated in some rows and not others, as once, few, many or a class when expanded.

V: TRBV29-1; J: TRBJ1-1; size: .; CDR3: CSVELPENTEAFF
V: TRBV4-2; J: TRBJ2-5; size: .; CDR3: CASSPAPGLETQYF
V: TRBV11-2; J: TRBJ2-7; size: .; CDR3: CASNPSHGTDYEQYF
V: TRBV6-6; J: TRBJ2-7; size: .; CDR3: CASTYGQGVDYEQYF
V: TRBV30; J: TRBJ2-7; size: .; CDR3: CAWSGVWYSYEQYF
V: TRBV7-6; J: TRBJ2-1; size: .; CDR3: CASSSSGTGNEQFF
V: TRBV30; J: TRBJ2-7; size: .; CDR3: CAWASSRFGEQYF
V: TRBV5-1; J: TRBJ2-2; size: .; CDR3: CASSYPPGGSTGELFF
V: TRBV6-5; J: TRBJ2-1; size: .; CDR3: CASSVSGKSEQFF
V: TRBV2; J: TRBJ2-1; size: .; CDR3: CASSQRGYNEQFF
V: TRBV7-2; J: TRBJ2-3; size: few; CDR3: CASSSGAPSTDTQYF
V: TRBV6-1; J: TRBJ2-3; size: .; CDR3: CASSERETNTDTQYF
V: TRBV10-3; J: TRBJ2-3; size: .; CDR3: CAIRNSGRGGDTQYF
V: TRBV11-2; J: TRBJ2-5; size: .; CDR3: CASSSTLAGVETQYF
V: TRBV7-9; J: TRBJ1-1; size: .; CDR3: CASSLMRALWTEAFF
V: TRBV2; J: TRBJ2-3; size: .; CDR3: CASSGTSGSRGDTQYF
V: TRBV10-3; J: TRBJ2-5; size: .; CDR3: CAIKGGTQQETQYF
V: TRBV30; J: TRBJ2-7; size: .; CDR3: CAWSVLGVDYEQYF
V: TRBV27; J: TRBJ2-7; size: .; CDR3: CASTRQGYPHEQYF
V: TRBV28; J: TRBJ1-4; size: .; CDR3: CASRSTGANEKLFF
V: TRBV2; J: TRBJ2-7; size: .; CDR3: CASKPRGGSSYEQYF
V: TRBV12-5; J: TRBJ1-1; size: .; CDR3: CASGYRTEAFF